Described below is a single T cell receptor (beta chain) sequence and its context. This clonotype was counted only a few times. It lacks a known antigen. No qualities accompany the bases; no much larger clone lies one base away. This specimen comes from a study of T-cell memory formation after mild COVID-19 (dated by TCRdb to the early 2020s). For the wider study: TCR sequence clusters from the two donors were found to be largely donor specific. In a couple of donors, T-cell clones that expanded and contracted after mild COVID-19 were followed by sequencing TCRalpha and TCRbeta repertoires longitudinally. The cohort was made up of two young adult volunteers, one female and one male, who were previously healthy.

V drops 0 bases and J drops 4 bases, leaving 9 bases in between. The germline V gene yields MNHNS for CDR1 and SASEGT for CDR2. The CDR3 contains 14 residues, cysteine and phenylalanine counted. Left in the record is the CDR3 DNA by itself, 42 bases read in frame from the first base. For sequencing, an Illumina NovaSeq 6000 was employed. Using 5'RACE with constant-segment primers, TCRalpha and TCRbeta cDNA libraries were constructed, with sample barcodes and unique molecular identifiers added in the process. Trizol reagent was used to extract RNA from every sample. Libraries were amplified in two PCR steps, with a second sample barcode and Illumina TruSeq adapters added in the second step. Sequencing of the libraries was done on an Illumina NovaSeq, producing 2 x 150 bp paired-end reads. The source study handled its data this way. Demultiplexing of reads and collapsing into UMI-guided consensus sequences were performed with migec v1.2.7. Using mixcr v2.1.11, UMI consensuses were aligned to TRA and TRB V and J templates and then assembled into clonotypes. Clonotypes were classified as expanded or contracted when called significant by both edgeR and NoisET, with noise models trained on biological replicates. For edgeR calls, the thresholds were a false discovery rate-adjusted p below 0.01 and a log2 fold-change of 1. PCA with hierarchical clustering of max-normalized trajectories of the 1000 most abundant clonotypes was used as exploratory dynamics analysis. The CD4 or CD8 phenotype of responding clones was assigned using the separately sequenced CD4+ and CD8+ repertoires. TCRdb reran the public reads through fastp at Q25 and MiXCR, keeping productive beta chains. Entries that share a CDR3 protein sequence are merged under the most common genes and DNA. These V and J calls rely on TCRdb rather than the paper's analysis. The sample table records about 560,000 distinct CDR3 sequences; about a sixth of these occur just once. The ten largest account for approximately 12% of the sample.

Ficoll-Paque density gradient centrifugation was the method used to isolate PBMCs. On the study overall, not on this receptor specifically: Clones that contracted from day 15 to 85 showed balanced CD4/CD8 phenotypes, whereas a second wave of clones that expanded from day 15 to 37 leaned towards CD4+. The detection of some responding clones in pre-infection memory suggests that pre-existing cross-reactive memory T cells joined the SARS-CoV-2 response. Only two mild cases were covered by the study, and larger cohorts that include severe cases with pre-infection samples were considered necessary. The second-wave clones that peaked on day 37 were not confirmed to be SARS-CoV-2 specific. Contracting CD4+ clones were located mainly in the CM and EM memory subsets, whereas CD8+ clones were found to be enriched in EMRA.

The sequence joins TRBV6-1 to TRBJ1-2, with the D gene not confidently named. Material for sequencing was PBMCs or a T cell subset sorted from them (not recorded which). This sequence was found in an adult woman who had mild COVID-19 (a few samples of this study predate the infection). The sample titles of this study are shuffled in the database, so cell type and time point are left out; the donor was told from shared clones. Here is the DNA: TGTGCCAGCAGTGAAGCAAAACAGACCTATGGCTACACCTTC. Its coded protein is CASSEAKQTYGYTF.